This TCR beta chain was recorded in a study of glioma-infiltrating T cells. The iRepertoire nested amplicon-rescue multiplex PCR amplified TCR alpha and beta CDR3s from RNA. TCRdb called the multiplex PCR reads again in MiXCR, with one record for every CDR3 protein. The repertoire has about 89,000 distinct CDR3 sequences, around a quarter of them found once; the top ten carry around 7%. On this clonotype: This may stem from a read error, because a much larger clone lies one nucleotide away.

The length of the CDR3 is 17 residues. Germline CDR1 MNHNY, CDR2 SVGAGI (reference sequence). The chain links TRBV6-6 to TRBJ1-2; 9 bases match TRBD1. The receptor was isolated from a human donor with low-grade glioma or glioblastoma, undergoing nonglioma brain surgery, or in good health (not recorded which). Material for sequencing was glioma tissue, nonneoplastic brain tissue, or PBMCs (not recorded which). CDR3 sequence (DNA): TGTGCCAGCAGTTACTACGCATCCGGGACAGGGAACTATGGCTGCACCTTC. Translated, it gives CASSYYASGTGNYGCTF.